Presented here are 25 T cell receptor beta chains from one specimen sequenced in a study of vaccination and CD4 T cells after COVID-19 (dated by TCRdb to 2021 to 2024). No cognate antigen is known for these TCRs. The receptor library was made with PCR. Reads for this sample came from an Illumina iSeq 100. At the Johns Hopkins FTIC core, DNA from the cultured CD4+ T cells underwent TCR sequencing with the Oncomine TCR Beta short-read assay. TCRdb trimmed the raw reads at Q25, called clones with MiXCR and kept productive beta chains. All rows with the same CDR3 protein become a single entry with the most common DNA and genes. The sample contains about 20,000 distinct CDR3 sequences, about 61% of them found a single time. 6% to 8% of the sample is in the top ten clones. The treatment or condition label corresponds to: roughly 10-day PBMC culture with coronavirus spike peptide pools or control peptides (ViraFEST assay).

Sequences were obtained from CD4+ T cells from blood, cultured in vitro. Receptor source: a human donor who had recovered from COVID-19.

The chain links TRBV7-3 to TRBJ2-7; D gene unclear. Per germline, CDR1 SGHTA and CDR2 FQGTGA. The CDR3 contains 15 residues. Between the trimmed V and J ends, which lost 0 bases and 4 bases, there was a span of 13 bases. CDR3 loop: CASSLTAVSLYEQYF. In DNA, the CDR3 is TGTGCCAGCAGCTTAACGGCCGTTTCGCTGTACGAGCAGTACTTC.

The genes are TRBV27 and TRBJ1-1; D perhaps matches TRBD1 (5 bases). Trimming removed 8 bases from V and 3 bases from J, with 13 bases in between. Germline lookup yields CDR1 MNHEY and CDR2 SMNVEV (reference sequence). This CDR3 is built from 13 residues. The CDR3 spells CASGRGGDTEAFF. CDR3 in DNA: TGTGCCAGCGGCCGGGGGGGGGACACTGAAGCTTTCTTT.

The chain has TRBV9 and TRBJ1-1; D remains unclear. Deletions cut 4 bases from V and 7 bases from J, with 8 bases between. The CDR3 contains 11 residues. The germline gives CDR1 SGDLS, CDR2 YYNGEE. CDR3 region: CASSLDGEAFF. The CDR3 coding sequence is TGTGCCAGCAGCCTAGACGGTGAAGCTTTCTTT.

This sequence joins TRBV28 and TRBJ1-5; the D is unclear. Trimming shortened V by 9 bases and J by 2 bases, and 14 bases separated the two germline ends. The CDR3 consists of 14 residues. Germline V lookup: CDR1 MDHEN, CDR2 SYDVKM. The CDR3, as DNA: TGTGCCAGTACAACACTGCCAGGCAATCAGCCCCAGCATTTT. It yields the protein CASTTLPGNQPQHF.

The rearrangement joins TRBV24-1 to TRBJ1-6, with D unclear. Looked up from germline, CDR1 is KGHDR and CDR2 is SFDVKD. CDR3 length: 11 residues. V was pared by 9 bases and J by 14 bases, with 13 bases between. CDR3 region: CATWARSALHF. The CDR3 DNA reads as TGTGCCACCTGGGCGAGGTCTGCCCTCCACTTT.

This chain uses TRBV21-1 with TRBJ1-2. TRBV21-1 is shown as a pseudogene. The CDR3 covers 15 residues. CDR3 bases: TGTGCCAGCAGCAAAGCGCTATCTTTACCCGATGGCTACACCTTC. Its protein product is CASSKALSLPDGYTF.

V is TRBV19 and J is TRBJ1-5; TRBD1 matches 7 bases. Trimming at V came to 5 bases and at J to 4 bases, leaving 8 bases not matched to a gene. CDR3 length equals 15 residues. Germline V gene lookup returns CDR1 LNHDA and CDR2 SQIVND (reference sequence). The CDR3, as DNA: TGTGCCAGTAGTGTTTATGGACAGGCAAATCAGCCCCAGCATTTT. This gives the protein CASSVYGQANQPQHF.

V gene TRBV7-2 combines with J gene TRBJ2-7; D remains unclear. There are 12 residues in the CDR3. V was pared by 2 bases and J by 2 bases, with 4 bases between. Per the germline V gene, CDR1 is SGHTA and CDR2 is FQGNSA. DNA of the CDR3: TGTGCCAGCAGCTTACAGCCCTACGAGCAGTACTTC. It encodes CASSLQPYEQYF.

This chain connects TRBV11-3 to TRBJ2-3; D is perhaps TRBD1 or TRBD2 (5 bases each). The germline CDR1 and CDR2 sequences are SGHNT and YENEEA. The CDR3 runs to 12 residues. V was trimmed by 1 base and J by 14 bases, leaving 13 bases between them. The CDR3 loop is CASSLAGRGMYF. The CDR3 DNA reads TGTGCCAGCAGCTTAGCGGGACGGGGCATGTATTTT. The complete variable domain, with remaining parts taken from reference TRBV11-3 and TRBJ2-3, reads EAGVVQSPRYKIIEKKQPVAFWCNPISGHNTLYWYLQNLGQGPELLIRYENEEAVDDSQLPKDRFSAERLKGVDSTLKIQPAELGDSAVYLCASSLAGRGMYFGPGTRLTVL.

The J gene is TRBJ2-3, the V gene TRBV6-2 or TRBV6-3; 10 bases are a match to TRBD2. Germline V gene sequence: CDR1 MNHEY, CDR2 SVGEGT. The CDR3 has 15 amino acids. Trimming cost V 2 bases and J 4 bases; bases outside gene matches: 3. CDR3 bases: TGTGCCAGCAGTTACGGTCTAGCGGGAGCAGATACGCAGTATTTT. Protein product: CASSYGLAGADTQYF.

The gene calls are TRBV11-3 and TRBJ2-7, with TRBD2 matching over 10 bases. V gave up 5 bases and J gave up 2 bases; unmatched junction bases: 6. Germline CDR1 is SGHNT and CDR2 is YENEEA. The CDR3 contains 15 residues. The DNA for the CDR3 is TGTGCCAGCAGCCCCAGCGGGAGGGAGGCCTACGAGCAGTACTTC. The encoded protein is CASSPSGREAYEQYF.

The CDR3 nucleotides are TGTGCCAGCAGCTTGGGGGCGCGGGTCGGGGAGCTGTTTTTT. Translation: CASSLGARVGELFF. The chain recombines TRBV5-4 with TRBJ2-2, with D tentatively TRBD2 (5 bases). With 0 bases removed from V and 7 bases from J, the gap between germline ends came to 10 bases. CDR1 and CDR2 (germline): SGHNT, YYREEE (reference sequence). The CDR3 sequence is 14 residues long.

The chain carries TRBV27 and TRBJ1-1; D remains ambiguous. This CDR3 spans 11 amino acids. With 6 bases removed from V and 9 bases from J, the gap between germline ends came to 11 bases. Looked up from germline, CDR1 is MNHEY and CDR2 is SMNVEV (reference sequence). The CDR3 coding sequence is TGTGCCAGCAGCACCGGGTCTAAAGCTTTCTTT. Residues: CASSTGSKAFF.

The chain recombines TRBV19 with TRBJ1-1, with D maybe TRBD1 (6 bases). Germline V gene data show CDR1 as LNHDA and CDR2 as SQIVND (reference sequence). Trimming removed 7 bases at V and 4 bases at J, with 22 bases between. CDR3 size: 16 residues. CDR3 nucleotides: TGTGCCAGTACGAGGCATCAGGGCAGGGGAGGCACTGAAGCTTTCTTT. It specifies CASTRHQGRGGTEAFF.

V is TRBV7-7 and J is TRBJ1-1; 8 nucleotides line up with TRBD1. Losses at the gene ends were 5 bases for V and 1 base for J; bases not matched to a gene: 9. Germline V lookup: CDR1 SSHAT, CDR2 FNYEAQ (reference sequence). CDR3 length equals 16 residues. The CDR3 here is CASSPLAGGENTEAFF. The CDR3 nucleotides are TGTGCCAGCAGCCCCCTGGCAGGGGGCGAGAACACTGAAGCTTTCTTT.

The count of this clonotype is one. CDR3 DNA sequence: TGTGCCAGCAGCCGCTCACAGGTCAGGAATGAAAAACTGTTTTTT. It is translated as CASSRSQVRNEKLFF. This chain uses TRBV6-1 with TRBJ1-4; TRBD1 is a possible D gene (5 bases). This CDR3 is 15 amino acids long. Trimming cost V 6 bases and J 5 bases, with 16 bases left between them. Germline V gene sequence: CDR1 MNHNS, CDR2 SASEGT.

This chain uses TRBV27 with TRBJ2-2; no clear D gene. This CDR3 comprises 15 residues. CDR1 is MNHEY, CDR2 SMNVEV, per germline (reference sequence). V gave up 3 bases and J gave up 5 bases, with 13 bases separating them. In DNA form, the CDR3 reads TGTGCCAGCAGTTTCCGATATGCCATTACCGGGGAGCTGTTTTTT. This translates into CASSFRYAITGELFF.

This rearrangement joins TRBV7-7 to TRBJ2-1; 13 bases fit TRBD2. The CDR3 is made up of 17 amino acids. V lost 8 bases and J lost 1; bases outside the gene matches: 8. Germline CDR1 reads SSHAT; CDR2 reads FNYEAQ (reference sequence). CDR3 loop: CASSRTSGSASYNEQFF. The CDR3 region has the DNA TGTGCCAGCTCACGGACTAGCGGGAGTGCGTCCTACAATGAGCAGTTCTTC.

As concerns this clonotype: The junction shows a germline mismatch at one end, possibly a read error. The chain uses TRBV7-7 and TRBJ1-1; D uncertain. From germline, CDR1 is SSHAT and CDR2 FNYEAQ (reference sequence). CDR3 length equals 14 residues. The CDR3: CASSPSGGQAEAFF. In DNA form, the CDR3 reads TGTGCTAGCAGCCCGTCGGGCGGGCAGGCTGAAGCTTTCTTT.

This rearrangement joins TRBV20-1 to TRBJ1-1, with TRBD1 identical over 7 bases. Trimming removed 6 bases from V and 0 bases from J; junction bases left unmatched: 10. CDR1 and CDR2 (germline): DFQATT, SNEGSKA (reference sequence). This CDR3 comprises 15 residues. The CDR3 nucleotides are TGCAGTGCCTACGACAGGGACCTACTGAACACTGAAGCTTTCTTT. This sequence encodes CSAYDRDLLNTEAFF.

The rearrangement links TRBV27 to TRBJ1-5; D gene unclear. Germline V gene lookup returns CDR1 MNHEY and CDR2 SMNVEV (reference sequence). V was clipped by 0 bases and J by 4 bases, with 10 bases between them. CDR3 length: 15 residues. Here the CDR3 reads CASSLSPPENQPQHF. Here the CDR3 DNA reads TGTGCCAGCAGTTTATCCCCCCCGGAGAATCAGCCCCAGCATTTT.

This clonotype was found once. The CDR3 loop reads CASSITGSIYNEQFF. As DNA, the CDR3 is TGTGCCAGCAGCATCACCGGGTCTATATACAATGAGCAGTTCTTC. The chain links TRBV9 to TRBJ2-1; D remains ambiguous. The CDR3 is made up of 15 amino acids. V was clipped by 4 bases and J by 4 bases, with 15 bases between them. Germline CDR1 and CDR2: SGDLS and YYNGEE.

Only a few counts were recorded for this clonotype. The rearrangement links TRBV20-1 to TRBJ1-2, with D unresolved. Trimming took 6 bases from V and 0 from J, leaving 11 bases between them. Germline V gene sequence: CDR1 DFQATT, CDR2 SNEGSKA (reference sequence). The CDR3 sequence is 13 residues long. The CDR3 loop is CSAQTETNYGYTF. The CDR3 DNA is TGCAGTGCCCAGACGGAGACTAACTATGGCTACACCTTC.

This rearrangement joins TRBV20-1 to TRBJ2-3; 8 bases map to TRBD1. V lost 3 bases, J lost 4 bases, and 9 bases stayed unmatched. This CDR3 has 15 residues. The V gene's germline CDR1 is DFQATT and CDR2 SNEGSKA (reference sequence). CDR3 residues: CSASNDRGGADTQYF. Written as DNA, the CDR3 is TGCAGTGCTAGTAACGACAGGGGAGGCGCAGATACGCAGTATTTT.

V usage is TRBV10-2 and J usage is TRBJ1-5; D is undetermined. Between the trimmed V and J ends, which lost 7 bases and 4 bases, there was a span of 11 bases. The CDR3 consists of 13 residues. CDR1 WSHSY and CDR2 SAAADI come from the germline V gene. CDR3 protein: CASTVGRNQPQHF. The CDR3, as DNA: TGCGCCAGCACAGTAGGCAGAAATCAGCCCCAGCATTTT.